This T cell receptor beta chain was recovered during a study of Ad26.COV2.S vaccination and SARS-CoV-2 variants. Produced via immunoSEQ multiplex PCR; TCRdb's table is partial and in-frame only. Here the sample spans about 680,000 clones, around 92% being singletons. This clone came up once. From germline, CDR1 is GTSNPN and CDR2 SVGIG (reference sequence). This CDR3 is 16 amino acids long. Unmatched junction bases numbered 9, after V lost 0 bases and J lost 5 bases. Indicated treatment: around 19 received Ad26.COV2.S at low or high dose, single or two shots; 5 received placebo; per-sample allocation not given. Sampling was performed 63 days after the first vaccine or placebo injection.

The sequencing here drew on peripheral blood, taken in a trial of Ad26.COV2.S vaccine versus placebo. The clonotype originates from a person aged 18 to 59 who received the Ad26.COV2.S COVID-19 vaccine or a placebo. V and J are TRBV30 and TRBJ1-2, with 10 positions matching TRBD1. CDR3 in amino acids: CAWSVSGQGTLYGYTF. The CDR3 DNA is TGTGCCTGGAGTGTTTCGGGACAGGGGACTTTATATGGCTACACCTTC.